The T cell receptor beta chain under discussion was sequenced for a study of human T cells and chemical hapten exposure. The overall study: Small pooled library volume differences mainly caused per-sample TCR yield variation.

TCRdb re-derived calls from the RACE reads in MiXCR, one entry per CDR3 protein. The sample consists of roughly 60,000 distinct CDR3 sequences, approximately 6.7% of them appearing once. Germline assignment: CDR1 SGHRS and CDR2 YFSETQ. This CDR3 has 12 amino acids. Trimming stripped 4 bases from V and 2 bases from J, with 6 bases between. Time point given: pre-sensitization, week 0. Stated treatment: therapeutic diphenylcyclopropenone sensitization with weekly scalp DPC. Researchers sampled blood before each patch test went on. The receptor comes from a woman younger than 45 with alopecia areata. Some clones in this sample may be carry-over from other donors' samples. The genes are TRBV5-1 and TRBJ1-2, with no clear D. The sample here was whole blood, taken in connection with sensitization to the hapten diphenylcyclopropenone (DPC). The CDR3 spells CASSPSNYGYTF. The CDR3 DNA sequence: TGCGCCAGCAGCCCATCCAACTATGGCTACACCTTC. Using reference TRBV5-1 and TRBJ1-2 for the parts outside the CDR3, the full variable domain is KAGVTQTPRYLIKTRGQQVTLSCSPISGHRSVSWYQQTPGQGLQFLFEYFSETQRNKGNFPGRFSGRQFSNSRSEMNVSTLELGDSALYLCASSPSNYGYTFGSGTRLTVV.